The table lists the clone carrying this T cell receptor (beta chain) with a count of one. Its cognate antigen is unknown. The data derive from a study of blood T cells in healthy people across ages. There were healthy Caucasian individuals from Russia, aged roughly 6 to 100, serving as donors. At least 5.5 micrograms of total RNA were extracted per sample. The second PCR ran about 6 to 12 cycles with a sample-barcoded 5' primer and J-beta primers. TCRdb independently ran MiXCR on the 5' RACE reads; one entry per CDR3 protein. Here the sample spans roughly 1.9 million distinct CDR3 sequences, approximately 40% being singletons. V shed 3 bases and J 0 bases; nucleotides not matched to a gene: 7. CDR1 and CDR2 (germline): SGDLS, YYNGEE. CDR3 length: 16 amino acids. Study findings and constraints: Naive and antigen-experienced cells were not separated, limiting conclusive comparison. Roughly linear age-related decline in beta diversity appeared, significant by age approximately 43.

The receptor's source is a human donor in good health. The V gene is TRBV9, the J gene TRBJ1-1; 8 positions match TRBD1. Sequencing was carried out using blood. As DNA, the CDR3 is TGTGCCAGCAGCGCGACAGGGGCCAGCATGAACACTGAAGCTTTCTTT. This sequence encodes CASSATGASMNTEAFF.